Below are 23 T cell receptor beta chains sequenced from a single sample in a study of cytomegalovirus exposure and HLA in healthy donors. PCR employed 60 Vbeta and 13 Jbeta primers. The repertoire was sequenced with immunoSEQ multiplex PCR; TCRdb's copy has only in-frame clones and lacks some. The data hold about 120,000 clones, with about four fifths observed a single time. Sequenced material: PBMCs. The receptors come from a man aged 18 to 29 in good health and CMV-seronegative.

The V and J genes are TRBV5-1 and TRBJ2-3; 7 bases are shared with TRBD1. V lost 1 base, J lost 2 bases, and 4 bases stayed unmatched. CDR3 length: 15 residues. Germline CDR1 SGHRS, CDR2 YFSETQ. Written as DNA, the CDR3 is TGCGCCAGCAGCTTGTTAGGGGGCGTCACAGATACGCAGTATTTT. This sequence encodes CASSLLGGVTDTQYF.

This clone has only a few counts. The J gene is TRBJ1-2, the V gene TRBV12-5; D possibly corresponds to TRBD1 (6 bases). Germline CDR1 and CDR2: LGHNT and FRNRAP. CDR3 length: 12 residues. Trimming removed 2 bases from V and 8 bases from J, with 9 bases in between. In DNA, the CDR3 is TGTGCTAGTGGTTTGAGCGGGGGCGGCTACACCTTC. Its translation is CASGLSGGGYTF.

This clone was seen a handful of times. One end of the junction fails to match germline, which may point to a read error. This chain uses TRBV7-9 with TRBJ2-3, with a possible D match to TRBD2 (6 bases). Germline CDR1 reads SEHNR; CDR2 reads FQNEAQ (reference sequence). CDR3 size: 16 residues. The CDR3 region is CSSSPPYRDSRDTQYF. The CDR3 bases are TGTTCCAGCAGCCCACCATATAGGGACTCCAGGGATACGCAGTATTTT.

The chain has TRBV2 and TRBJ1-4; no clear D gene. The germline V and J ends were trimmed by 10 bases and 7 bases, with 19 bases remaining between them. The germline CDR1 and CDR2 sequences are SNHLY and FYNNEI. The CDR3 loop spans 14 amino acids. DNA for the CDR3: TGTGCCACCGGAGGAGGAACCGCCGGTGAAAAACTGTTTTTT. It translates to CATGGGTAGEKLFF.

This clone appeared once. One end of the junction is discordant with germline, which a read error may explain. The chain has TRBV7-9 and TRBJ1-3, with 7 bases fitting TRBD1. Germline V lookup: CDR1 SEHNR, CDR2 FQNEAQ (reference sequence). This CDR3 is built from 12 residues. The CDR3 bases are TGTGCCAGCAGCTTAATCTCCGAGACAGGGTCCTTT. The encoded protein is CASSLISETGSF.

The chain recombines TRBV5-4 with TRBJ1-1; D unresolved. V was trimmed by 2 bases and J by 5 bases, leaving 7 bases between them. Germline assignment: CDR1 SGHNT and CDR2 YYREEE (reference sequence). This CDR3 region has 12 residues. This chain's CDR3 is CASSFRETEAFF. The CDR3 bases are TGTGCCAGCAGCTTCCGGGAAACTGAAGCTTTCTTT.

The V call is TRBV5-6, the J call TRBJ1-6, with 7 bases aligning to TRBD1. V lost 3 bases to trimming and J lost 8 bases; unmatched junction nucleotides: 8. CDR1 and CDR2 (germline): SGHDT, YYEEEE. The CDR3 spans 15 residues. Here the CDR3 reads CASSYRGLRDSPLHF. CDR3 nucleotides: TGTGCCAGCAGCTACAGGGGCCTGAGGGATTCACCCCTCCACTTT.

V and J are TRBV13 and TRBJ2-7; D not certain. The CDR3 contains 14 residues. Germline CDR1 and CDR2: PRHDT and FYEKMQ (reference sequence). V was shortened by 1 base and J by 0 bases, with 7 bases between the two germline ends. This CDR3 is CASSLVLRSYEQYF. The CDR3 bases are TGTGCCAGCAGCTTAGTCCTGCGCTCCTACGAGCAGTACTTC. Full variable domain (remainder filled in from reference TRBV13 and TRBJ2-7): AAGVIQSPRHLIKEKRETATLKCYPIPRHDTVYWYQQGPGQDPQFLISFYEKMQSDKGSIPDRFSAQQFSDYHSELNMSSLELGDSALYFCASSLVLRSYEQYFGPGTRLTVT.

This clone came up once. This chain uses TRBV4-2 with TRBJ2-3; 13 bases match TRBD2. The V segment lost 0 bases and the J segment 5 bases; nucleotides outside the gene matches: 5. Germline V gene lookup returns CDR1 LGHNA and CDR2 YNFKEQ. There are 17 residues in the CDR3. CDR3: CASSQDTSGGGVDTQYF. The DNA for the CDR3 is TGTGCCAGCAGCCAAGATACTAGCGGGGGGGGCGTAGATACGCAGTATTTT.

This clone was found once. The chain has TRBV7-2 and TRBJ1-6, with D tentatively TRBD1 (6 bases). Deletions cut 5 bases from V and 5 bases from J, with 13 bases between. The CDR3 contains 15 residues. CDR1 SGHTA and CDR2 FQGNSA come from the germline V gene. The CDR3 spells CASSEGQPDNSPLHF. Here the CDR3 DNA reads TGTGCCAGCAGCGAAGGACAGCCAGATAATTCACCCCTCCACTTT.

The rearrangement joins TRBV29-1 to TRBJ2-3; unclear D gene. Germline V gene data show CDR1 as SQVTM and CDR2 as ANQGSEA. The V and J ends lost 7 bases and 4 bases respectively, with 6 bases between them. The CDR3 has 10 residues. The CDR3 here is CSADADTQYF. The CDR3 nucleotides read TGCAGCGCTGACGCAGATACGCAGTATTTT.

CDR3 coding DNA: TGTGCCAGCAGCGTAGAGGGGTTTGGAAACACCATATATTTT. This encodes CASSVEGFGNTIYF. J is TRBJ1-3 and V is TRBV9, with D possibly matching TRBD1 (5 bases). V was cut by 0 bases and J by 3 bases, with 7 bases left in between. The CDR3 covers 14 residues. The V gene's germline CDR1 is SGDLS and CDR2 YYNGEE.

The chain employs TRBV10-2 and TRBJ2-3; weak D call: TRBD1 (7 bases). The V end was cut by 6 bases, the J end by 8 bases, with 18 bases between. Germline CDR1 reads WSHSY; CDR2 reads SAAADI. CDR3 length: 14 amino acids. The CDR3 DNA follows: TGCGCCAGCAGGACGGGACCCCAGGGGGGTACGCAGTATTTT. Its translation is CASRTGPQGGTQYF.

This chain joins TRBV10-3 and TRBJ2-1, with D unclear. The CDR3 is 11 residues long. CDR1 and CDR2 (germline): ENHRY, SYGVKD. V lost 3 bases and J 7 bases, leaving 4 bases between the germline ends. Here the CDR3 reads CAISDGNEQFF. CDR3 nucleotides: TGTGCCATCAGTGACGGGAATGAGCAGTTCTTC.

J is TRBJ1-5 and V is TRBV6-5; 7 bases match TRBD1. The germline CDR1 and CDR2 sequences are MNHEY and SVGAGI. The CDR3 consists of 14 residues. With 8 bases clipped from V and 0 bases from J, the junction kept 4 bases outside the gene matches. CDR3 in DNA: TGTGCCAGCGGGAACAGGGGTAGCAATCAGCCCCAGCATTTT. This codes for CASGNRGSNQPQHF.

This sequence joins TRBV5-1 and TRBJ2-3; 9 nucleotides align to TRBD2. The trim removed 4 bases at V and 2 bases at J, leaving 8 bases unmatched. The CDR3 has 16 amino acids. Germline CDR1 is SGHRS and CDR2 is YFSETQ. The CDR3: CASSPRAGGDTDTQYF. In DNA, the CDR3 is TGCGCCAGCAGCCCTAGGGCGGGGGGGGACACAGATACGCAGTATTTT.

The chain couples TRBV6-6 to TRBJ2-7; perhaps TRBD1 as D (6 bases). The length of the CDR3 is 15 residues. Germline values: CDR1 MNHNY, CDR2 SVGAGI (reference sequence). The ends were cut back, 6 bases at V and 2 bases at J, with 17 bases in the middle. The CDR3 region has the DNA TGTGCCAGCAGCCACGAGACAGGTCGGGCCTACGAGCAGTACTTC. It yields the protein CASSHETGRAYEQYF.

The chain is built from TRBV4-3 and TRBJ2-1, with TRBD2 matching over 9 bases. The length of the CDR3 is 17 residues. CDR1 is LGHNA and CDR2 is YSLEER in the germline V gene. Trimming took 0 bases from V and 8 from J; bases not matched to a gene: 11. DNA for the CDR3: TGCGCCAGCAGCCAAGAAAGGGGGCGGGGGGGCAGGGATGAGCAGTTCTTC. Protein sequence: CASSQERGRGGRDEQFF.

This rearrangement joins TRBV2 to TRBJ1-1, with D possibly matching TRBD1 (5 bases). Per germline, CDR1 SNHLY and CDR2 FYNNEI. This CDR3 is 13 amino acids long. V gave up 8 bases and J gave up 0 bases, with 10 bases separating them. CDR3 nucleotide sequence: TGTGCCAGCGGGGGGGAGCTGAACACTGAAGCTTTCTTT. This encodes CASGGELNTEAFF. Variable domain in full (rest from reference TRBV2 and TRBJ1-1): EPEVTQTPSHQVTQMGQEVILRCVPISNHLYFYWYRQILGQKVEFLVSFYNNEISEKSEIFDDQFSVERPDGSNFTLKIRSTKLEDSAMYFCASGGELNTEAFFGQGTRLTVV.

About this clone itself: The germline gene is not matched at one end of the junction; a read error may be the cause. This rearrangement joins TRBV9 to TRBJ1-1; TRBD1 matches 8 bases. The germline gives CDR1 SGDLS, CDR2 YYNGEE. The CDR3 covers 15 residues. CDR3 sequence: CANSPRTGQNTEAFF. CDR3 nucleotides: TGTGCCAACAGCCCGAGGACAGGGCAGAACACTGAAGCTTTCTTT.

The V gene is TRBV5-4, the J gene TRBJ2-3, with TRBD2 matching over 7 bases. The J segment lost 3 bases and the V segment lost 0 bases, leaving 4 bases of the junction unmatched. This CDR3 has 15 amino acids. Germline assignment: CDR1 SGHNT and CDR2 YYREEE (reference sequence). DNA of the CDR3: TGTGCCAGCAGCTTGGGTCTAGCGGCAACAGATACGCAGTATTTT. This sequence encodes CASSLGLAATDTQYF. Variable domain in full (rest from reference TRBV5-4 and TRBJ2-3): ETGVTQSPTHLIKTRGQQVTLRCSSQSGHNTVSWYQQALGQGPQFIFQYYREEENGRGNFPPRFSGLQFPNYSSELNVNALELDDSALYLCASSLGLAATDTQYFGPGTRLTVL.

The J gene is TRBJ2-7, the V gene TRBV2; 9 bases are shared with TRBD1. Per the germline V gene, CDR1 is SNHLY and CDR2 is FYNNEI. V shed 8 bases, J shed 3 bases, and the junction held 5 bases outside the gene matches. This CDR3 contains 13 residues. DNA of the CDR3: TGTGCCAGCGGGACAGGGCTCCTCTACGAGCAGTACTTC. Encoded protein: CASGTGLLYEQYF.

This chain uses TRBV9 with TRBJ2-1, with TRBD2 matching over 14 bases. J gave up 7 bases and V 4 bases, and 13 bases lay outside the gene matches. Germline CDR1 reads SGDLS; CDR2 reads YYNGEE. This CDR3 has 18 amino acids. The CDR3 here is CASSHPQGGTSGGNEQFF. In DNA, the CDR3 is TGTGCCAGCAGCCACCCTCAGGGGGGGACTAGCGGGGGTAATGAGCAGTTCTTC.